Only a few counts were recorded for the clone carrying this T cell receptor (beta chain). Antigen unknown. The data belong to a study of T cells in Graves' hyperthyroidism and ophthalmopathy. Study-wide points: Stable hyperthyroidism and ophthalmopathy were separated using 13 V-J signatures.

What was amplified from RNA transcripts were TCR beta CDR3 regions. With the HTBI primer set, the TCR CDR3 went through a first round of RT-PCR. MiXCR was run by TCRdb on the multiplex PCR reads, yielding one entry per CDR3 protein. There are 600,000 to 650,000 distinct CDR3 sequences in the sample; around 20% occur only once, and 34% lies in the top ten. A Clinical Activity Score of at least 3, a NOSPECS grade of at least 4 and a duration under 3 months were recorded in the ophthalmopathy patients. Uncontrolled infection, other autoimmune disease, pregnancy and lactation each barred patients from inclusion. CDR1 is SGHKS and CDR2 is YYEKEE in the germline V gene (reference sequence). The CDR3 runs to 16 residues. The trim removed 0 bases at V and 8 bases at J, leaving 9 bases unmatched.

This clonotype originated in a man aged 25-40 years with Graves' ophthalmopathy. The sequenced sample consisted of blood. The genes are TRBV5-5 and TRBJ2-1, with 9 bases aligning to TRBD2. Here the CDR3 reads CASSLDLAGTGDEQFF. The DNA of the CDR3 is TGTGCCAGCAGCTTGGACCTAGCGGGGACTGGAGATGAGCAGTTCTTC.